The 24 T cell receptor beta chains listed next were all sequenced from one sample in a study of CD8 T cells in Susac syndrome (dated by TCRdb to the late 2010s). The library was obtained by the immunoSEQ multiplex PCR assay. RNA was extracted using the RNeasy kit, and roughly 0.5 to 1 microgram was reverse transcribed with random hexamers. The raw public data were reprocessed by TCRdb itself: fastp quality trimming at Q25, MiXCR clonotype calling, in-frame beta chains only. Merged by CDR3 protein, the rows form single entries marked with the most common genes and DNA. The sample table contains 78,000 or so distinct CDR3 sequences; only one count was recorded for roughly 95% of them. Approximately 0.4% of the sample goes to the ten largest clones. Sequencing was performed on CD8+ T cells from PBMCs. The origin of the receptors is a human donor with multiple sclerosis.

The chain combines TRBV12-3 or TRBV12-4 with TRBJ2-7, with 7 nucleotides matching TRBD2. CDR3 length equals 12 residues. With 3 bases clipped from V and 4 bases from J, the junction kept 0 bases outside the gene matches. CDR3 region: CASSFGRYEQYF. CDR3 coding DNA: TGTGCCAGCAGTTTCGGGAGGTACGAGCAGTACTTC.

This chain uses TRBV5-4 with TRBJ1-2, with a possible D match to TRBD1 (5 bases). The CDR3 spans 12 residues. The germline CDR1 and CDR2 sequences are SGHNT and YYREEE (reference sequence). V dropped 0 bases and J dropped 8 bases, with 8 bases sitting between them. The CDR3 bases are TGTGCCAGCAGCTTGGGGGGCGACGGCTACACCTTC. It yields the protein CASSLGGDGYTF. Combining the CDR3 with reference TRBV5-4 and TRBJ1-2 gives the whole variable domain ETGVTQSPTHLIKTRGQQVTLRCSSQSGHNTVSWYQQALGQGPQFIFQYYREEENGRGNFPPRFSGLQFPNYSSELNVNALELDDSALYLCASSLGGDGYTFGSGTRLTVV.

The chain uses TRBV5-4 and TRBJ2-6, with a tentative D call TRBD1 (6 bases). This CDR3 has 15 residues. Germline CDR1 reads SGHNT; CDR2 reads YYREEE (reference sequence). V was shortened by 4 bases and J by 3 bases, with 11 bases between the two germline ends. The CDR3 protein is CASSLAGVGANVLTF. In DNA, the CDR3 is TGTGCCAGCAGCCTGGCAGGGGTTGGGGCCAACGTCCTGACTTTC.

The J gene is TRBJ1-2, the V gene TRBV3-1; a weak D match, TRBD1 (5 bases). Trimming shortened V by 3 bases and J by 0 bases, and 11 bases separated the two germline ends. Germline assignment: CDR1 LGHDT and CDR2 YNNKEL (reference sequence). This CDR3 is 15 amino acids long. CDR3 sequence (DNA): TGTGCCAGCAGCCAGGGGACGGCTACTAACTATGGCTACACCTTC. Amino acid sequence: CASSQGTATNYGYTF. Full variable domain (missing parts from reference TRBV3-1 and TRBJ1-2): DTAVSQTPKYLVTQMGNDKSIKCEQNLGHDTMYWYKQDSKKFLKIMFSYNNKELIINETVPNRFSPKSPDKAHLNLHINSLELGDSAVYFCASSQGTATNYGYTFGSGTRLTVV.

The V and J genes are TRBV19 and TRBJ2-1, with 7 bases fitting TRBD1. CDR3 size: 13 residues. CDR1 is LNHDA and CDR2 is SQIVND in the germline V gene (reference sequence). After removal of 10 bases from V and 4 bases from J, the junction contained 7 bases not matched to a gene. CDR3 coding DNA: TGTGCCACCTCGGGACAGCTTTACAATGAGCAGTTCTTC. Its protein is CATSGQLYNEQFF. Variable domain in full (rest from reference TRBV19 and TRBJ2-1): DGGITQSPKYLFRKEGQNVTLSCEQNLNHDAMYWYRQDPGQGLRLIYYSQIVNDFQKGDIAEGYSVSREKKESFPLTVTSAQKNPTAFYLCATSGQLYNEQFFGPGTRLTVL.

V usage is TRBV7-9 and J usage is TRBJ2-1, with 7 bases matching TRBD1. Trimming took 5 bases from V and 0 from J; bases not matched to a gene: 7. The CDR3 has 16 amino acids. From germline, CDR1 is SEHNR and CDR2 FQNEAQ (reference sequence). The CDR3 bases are TGTGCCAGCAGCCCCCGGGACAGTTACTCCTACAATGAGCAGTTCTTC. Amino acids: CASSPRDSYSYNEQFF.

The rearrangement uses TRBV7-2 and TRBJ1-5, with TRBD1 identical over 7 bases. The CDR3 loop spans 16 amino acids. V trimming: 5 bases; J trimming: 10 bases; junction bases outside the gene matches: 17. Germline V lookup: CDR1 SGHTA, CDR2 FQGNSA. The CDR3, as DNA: TGTGCCAGCAGCCCTACCACAGGGGCCGTATCAGGTCCCCAGCATTTT. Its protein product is CASSPTTGAVSGPQHF.

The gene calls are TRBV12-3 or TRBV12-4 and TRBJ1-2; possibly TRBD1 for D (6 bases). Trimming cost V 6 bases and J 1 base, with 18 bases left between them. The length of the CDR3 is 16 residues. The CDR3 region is CASSPVRGAVNYGYTF. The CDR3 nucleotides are TGTGCCAGCAGCCCAGTACGGGGGGCTGTTAACTATGGCTACACCTTC.

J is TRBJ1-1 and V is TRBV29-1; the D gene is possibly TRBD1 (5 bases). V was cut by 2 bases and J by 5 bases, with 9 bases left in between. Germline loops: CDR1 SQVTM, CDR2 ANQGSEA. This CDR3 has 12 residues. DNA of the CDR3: TGCAGCGTTGAACACGGGGGGACTGAAGCTTTCTTT. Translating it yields CSVEHGGTEAFF. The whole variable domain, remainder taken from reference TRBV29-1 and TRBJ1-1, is SAVISQKPSRDICQRGTSLTIQCQVDSQVTMMFWYRQQPGQSLTLIATANQGSEATYESGFVIDKFPISRPNLTFSTLTVSNMSPEDSSIYLCSVEHGGTEAFFGQGTRLTVV.

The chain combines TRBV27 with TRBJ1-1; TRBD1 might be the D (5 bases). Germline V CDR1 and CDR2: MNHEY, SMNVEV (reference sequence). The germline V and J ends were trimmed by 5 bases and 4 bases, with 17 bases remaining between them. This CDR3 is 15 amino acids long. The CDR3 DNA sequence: TGTGCCAGCAGTCTCACCAGGGTGACGCGCACTGAAGCTTTCTTT. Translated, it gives CASSLTRVTRTEAFF.

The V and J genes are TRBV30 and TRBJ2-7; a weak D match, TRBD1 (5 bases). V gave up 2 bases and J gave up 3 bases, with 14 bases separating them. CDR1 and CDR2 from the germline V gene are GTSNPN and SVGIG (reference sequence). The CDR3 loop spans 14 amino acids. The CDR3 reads CAWSLDSKYYEQYF. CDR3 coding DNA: TGTGCCTGGAGTCTCGACAGTAAATACTACGAGCAGTACTTC.

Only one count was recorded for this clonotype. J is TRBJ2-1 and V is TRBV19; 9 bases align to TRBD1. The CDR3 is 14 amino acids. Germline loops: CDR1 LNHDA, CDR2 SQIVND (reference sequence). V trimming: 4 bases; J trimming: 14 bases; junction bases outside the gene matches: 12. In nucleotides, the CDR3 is TGTGCCAGTAGTACCCGCCAGGGACAGGGAAGAGAGTTCTTC. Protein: CASSTRQGQGREFF.

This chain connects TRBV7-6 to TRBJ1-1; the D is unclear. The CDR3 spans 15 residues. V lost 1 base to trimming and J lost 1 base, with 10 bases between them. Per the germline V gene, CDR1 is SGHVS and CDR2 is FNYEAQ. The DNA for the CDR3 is TGTGCCAGCAGCTTAGAACCCCGTGCGAACACTGAAGCTTTCTTT. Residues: CASSLEPRANTEAFF.

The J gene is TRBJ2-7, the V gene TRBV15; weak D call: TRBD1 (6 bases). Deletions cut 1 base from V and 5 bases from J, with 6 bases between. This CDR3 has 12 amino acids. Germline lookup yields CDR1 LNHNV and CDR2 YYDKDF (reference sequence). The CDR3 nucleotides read TGTGCCACCAGCAGAGCAGGGGACGAGCAGTACTTC. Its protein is CATSRAGDEQYF.

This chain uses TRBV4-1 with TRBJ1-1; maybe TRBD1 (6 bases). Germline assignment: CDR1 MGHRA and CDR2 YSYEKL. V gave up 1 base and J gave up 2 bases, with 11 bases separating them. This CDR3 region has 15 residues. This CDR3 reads CASSQAQGLNTEAFF. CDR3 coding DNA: TGCGCCAGCAGCCAAGCGCAGGGGCTAAACACTGAAGCTTTCTTT.

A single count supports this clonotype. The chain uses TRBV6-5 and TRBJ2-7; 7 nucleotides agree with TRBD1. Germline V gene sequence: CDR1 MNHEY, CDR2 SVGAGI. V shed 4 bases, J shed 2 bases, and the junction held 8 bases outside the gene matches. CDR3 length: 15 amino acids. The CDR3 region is CASSWTGEAPYEQYF. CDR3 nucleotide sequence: TGTGCCAGCAGTTGGACAGGCGAGGCCCCCTACGAGCAGTACTTC.

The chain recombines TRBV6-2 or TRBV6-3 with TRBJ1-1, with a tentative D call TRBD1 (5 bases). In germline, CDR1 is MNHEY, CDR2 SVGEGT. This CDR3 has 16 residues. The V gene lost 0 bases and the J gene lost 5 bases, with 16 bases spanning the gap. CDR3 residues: CASSYSKQGGDTEAFF. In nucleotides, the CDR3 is TGTGCCAGCAGTTACTCGAAGCAGGGTGGGGATACTGAAGCTTTCTTT.

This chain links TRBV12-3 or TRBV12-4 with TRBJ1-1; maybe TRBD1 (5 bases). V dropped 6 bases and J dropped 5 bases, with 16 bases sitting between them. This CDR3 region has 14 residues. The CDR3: CASSHKLEGTEAFF. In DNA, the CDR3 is TGTGCCAGCAGCCACAAACTGGAGGGGACTGAAGCTTTCTTT.

The CDR3 sequence is CSPTNLDTQYF. DNA of the CDR3: TGCAGCCCCACGAACCTGGATACGCAGTATTTT. The chain has TRBV29-1 and TRBJ2-3; D uncertain. Per germline, CDR1 SQVTM and CDR2 ANQGSEA. The length of the CDR3 is 11 residues. V lost 8 bases and J lost 6, with 12 bases in between.

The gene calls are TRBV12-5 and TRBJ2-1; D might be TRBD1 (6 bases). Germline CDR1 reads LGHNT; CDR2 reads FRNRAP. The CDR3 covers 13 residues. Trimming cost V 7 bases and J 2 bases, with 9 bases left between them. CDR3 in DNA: TGTGCTAGTGTGACAGGAACCTACAATGAGCAGTTCTTC. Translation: CASVTGTYNEQFF.

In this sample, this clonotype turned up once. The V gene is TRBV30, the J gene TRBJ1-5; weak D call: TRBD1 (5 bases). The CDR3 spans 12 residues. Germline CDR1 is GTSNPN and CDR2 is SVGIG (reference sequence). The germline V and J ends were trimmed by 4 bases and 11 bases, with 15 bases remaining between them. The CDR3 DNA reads TGTGCCTGGAACGACGGGGGACTGGCCCAGCATTTT. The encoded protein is CAWNDGGLAQHF.

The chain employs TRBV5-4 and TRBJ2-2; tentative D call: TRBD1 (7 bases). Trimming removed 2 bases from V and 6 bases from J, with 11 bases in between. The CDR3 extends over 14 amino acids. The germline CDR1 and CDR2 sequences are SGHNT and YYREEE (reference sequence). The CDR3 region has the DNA TGTGCCAGCAGCTTCCAGGGGGGTTCCGGGGAGCTGTTTTTT. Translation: CASSFQGGSGELFF.

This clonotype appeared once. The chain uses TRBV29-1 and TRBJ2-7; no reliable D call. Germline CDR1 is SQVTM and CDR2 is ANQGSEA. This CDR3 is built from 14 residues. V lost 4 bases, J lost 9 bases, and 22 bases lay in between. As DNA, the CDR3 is TGCAGCGTTGTGGGTAACAGTAATATCCCCGGGCAGTACTTC. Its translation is CSVVGNSNIPGQYF.

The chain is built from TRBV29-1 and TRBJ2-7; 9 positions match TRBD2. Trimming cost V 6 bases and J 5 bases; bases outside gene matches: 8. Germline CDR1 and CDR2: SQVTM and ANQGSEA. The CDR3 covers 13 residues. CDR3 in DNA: TGCAGCGTCGGTAGCGGGGGATACAACGAGCAGTACTTC. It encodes CSVGSGGYNEQYF.